This T cell receptor (beta chain) came from a study of Ad26.COV2.S vaccination and SARS-CoV-2 variants. Study outcomes and limitations: TCR breadth and depth estimates may have understated total T cell responses.

The germline V and J ends were trimmed by 2 bases and 1 base, with 5 bases remaining between them. This CDR3 comprises 13 residues. Germline V CDR1 and CDR2: KGHSH, LQKENI. Only in-frame clones appear in the TCRdb table, and some are missing; sequencing was by immunoSEQ multiplex PCR. The sample holds 400,000 to 450,000 clones, around nine tenths seen once. Treatment specified: roughly 20 received Ad26.COV2.S at low or high dose, single or two shots; roughly five received placebo; per-sample allocation not given. Samples came from day 63 after the first vaccine or placebo injection. What was given as vaccine was an Ad26 vector encoding Wuhan-strain SARS-CoV-2 spike. In the case of this clone: Its target is not known.

The source of this sequence is a person between 18 and 65 years old who received the Ad26.COV2.S COVID-19 vaccine or a placebo. The sample here was peripheral blood, taken in a trial of Ad26.COV2.S vaccine versus placebo. The rearrangement uses TRBV18 and TRBJ1-2; no definite D call. For the CDR3, the DNA is TGTGCCAGCTCACCAGAGGGTAACTATGGCTACACCTTC. This encodes CASSPEGNYGYTF.